This T cell receptor beta chain derives from a study of blood T cell repertoires in COVID-19. Trimming at V came to 3 bases and at J to 5 bases, leaving 4 bases not matched to a gene. CDR1 KGHDR and CDR2 SFDVKD come from the germline V gene. This CDR3 spans 14 amino acids. Assay: immunoSEQ multiplex PCR; the TCRdb copy retains only in-frame clones and omits some. Of approximately 10,000 clones in the sample, around 78% are singletons; the top ten hold around 37%. The chain links TRBV24-1 to TRBJ2-5, with TRBD2 matching 8 bases. The specimen was peripheral blood. This TCR was sampled from a human donor in a cohort sampled during active COVID-19. This CDR3 is CATSDGRGVETQYF. CDR3 coding DNA: TGTGCCACCAGTGATGGGCGGGGGGTCGAGACCCAGTACTTC.